This entry lists 26 T cell receptor beta chains sequenced from one sample in a study of cytomegalovirus exposure and HLA in healthy donors. 60 Vbeta and 13 Jbeta primers were used in PCR. Profiling relied on immunoSEQ multiplex PCR, and the TCRdb table lists in-frame clones only, not all of them. The sample yields 130,000 or so clones, more than 65% seen once. The sequenced material came from PBMCs. The receptors were gathered from a man younger than 30 in good health and CMV-seropositive.

Notes on this clone: Germline is not matched at one junction end, which may reflect a read error. CDR3 sequence (DNA): TGTGCCACCCTGGGACTGCGCTCTGGGGCCAACGGCCTGACTTTC. Translation: CATLGLRSGANGLTF. This chain uses TRBV2 with TRBJ2-6; D may be TRBD2 (6 bases). In germline, CDR1 is SNHLY, CDR2 FYNNEI. This CDR3 comprises 15 residues.

The V call is TRBV6-5, the J call TRBJ1-6; the D gene is possibly TRBD1 (5 bases). Germline V lookup: CDR1 MNHEY, CDR2 SVGAGI. V shed 8 bases and J shed 7 bases, with 18 bases lying between them. This CDR3 has 15 residues. In nucleotides, the CDR3 is TGTGCCAGCTCAGAAGGGACTTTCCTAAATTCACCCCTCCACTTT. This encodes CASSEGTFLNSPLHF.

This clone was detected only a few times. This rearrangement joins TRBV28 to TRBJ1-5; D call uncertain. This CDR3 has 14 amino acids. Trimming cost V 2 bases and J 0 bases, with 5 bases left between them. CDR1 and CDR2 (germline): MDHEN, SYDVKM. Here the CDR3 DNA reads TGTGCCAGCAGTTTAGAGCATAGCAATCAGCCCCAGCATTTT. Translated, it gives CASSLEHSNQPQHF.

This clone occurred a few times. The chain links TRBV28 to TRBJ2-7, with 7 bases aligning to TRBD1. V lost 5 bases, J lost 4 bases, and 5 bases stayed unmatched. Germline values: CDR1 MDHEN, CDR2 SYDVKM. The CDR3 runs to 13 residues. The CDR3 is CASSPADRYEQYF. CDR3 nucleotide sequence: TGTGCCAGCAGTCCCGCGGACAGGTACGAGCAGTACTTC. The full variable domain, completed using reference TRBV28 and TRBJ2-7, is DVKVTQSSRYLVKRTGEKVFLECVQDMDHENMFWYRQDPGLGLRLIYFSYDVKMKEKGDIPEGYSVSREKKERFSLILESASTNQTSMYLCASSPADRYEQYFGPGTRLTVT.

The V gene is TRBV7-6, the J gene TRBJ2-7; tentative D call: TRBD1 (6 bases). In germline, CDR1 is SGHVS, CDR2 FNYEAQ. The V end was cut by 1 base, the J end by 3 bases, with 16 bases between. This CDR3 is 16 amino acids long. This chain's CDR3 is CASSLEGPGVGYEQYF. In nucleotides, the CDR3 is TGTGCCAGCAGCTTAGAGGGGCCAGGGGTCGGCTACGAGCAGTACTTC.

This chain links TRBV19 with TRBJ1-6; 7 bases are a match to TRBD1. The CDR3 sequence is 16 residues long. The ends lost 7 bases at V and 4 bases at J; junction bases unmatched: 10. CDR1 and CDR2 from the germline V gene are LNHDA and SQIVND (reference sequence). DNA of the CDR3: TGTGCCAGTAACCTCCCGCAGGGGGAATATAATTCACCCCTCCACTTT. Protein product: CASNLPQGEYNSPLHF.

The V call is TRBV6-1, the J call TRBJ1-2, with D possibly matching TRBD1 (5 bases). The V end lost 2 bases, the J end lost 4 bases, and 14 bases lay between the germline ends. Germline-derived CDR1 and CDR2 are MNHNS and SASEGT. This CDR3 contains 15 residues. The DNA for the CDR3 is TGTGCCAGCAGTGAACCATCAGGGCCCCTCTATGGCTACACCTTC. It translates to CASSEPSGPLYGYTF.

The chain links TRBV2 to TRBJ1-1, with 7 bases matching TRBD1. Per the germline V gene, CDR1 is SNHLY and CDR2 is FYNNEI. The CDR3 extends over 14 amino acids. V lost 7 bases, J lost 5 bases, and 10 bases stayed unmatched. CDR3 bases: TGTGCCAGCACCGGGGACAGATGGGAAACTGAAGCTTTCTTT. It translates to CASTGDRWETEAFF.

The V and J genes are TRBV7-2 and TRBJ2-1, with D unclear. The CDR3 is 13 amino acids. CDR1 is SGHTA and CDR2 is FQGNSA in the germline V gene. V was clipped by 1 base and J by 7 bases, with 8 bases between them. CDR3 in amino acids: CASSLVGENEQFF. In DNA, the CDR3 is TGTGCCAGCAGCTTAGTAGGAGAGAATGAGCAGTTCTTC.

This chain joins TRBV2 and TRBJ2-5, with D maybe TRBD1 (6 bases). CDR1 and CDR2 (germline): SNHLY, FYNNEI. V shed 6 bases and J shed 2 bases, with 13 bases lying between them. This CDR3 spans 14 amino acids. CDR3 sequence reads: CASRGPTGQETQYF. CDR3 coding DNA: TGTGCCAGCAGGGGCCCTACAGGGCAAGAGACCCAGTACTTC.

As regards this clone: A read error may account for a junction end that differs from germline. The chain combines TRBV25-1 with TRBJ2-4; 9 bases match TRBD1. Looked up from germline, CDR1 is MGHDK and CDR2 is SYGVNS. This CDR3 is built from 15 residues. The CDR3 DNA is TGTGCCAGCAGTGATGAACAGGGGGCATGGAACAGTCAGTACTTC. It yields the protein CASSDEQGAWNSQYF.

This rearrangement joins TRBV5-1 to TRBJ1-1; D gene uncertain. The germline V gene encodes CDR1 SGHRS and CDR2 YFSETQ. This CDR3 comprises 12 residues. With 3 bases removed from V and 6 bases from J, the gap between germline ends came to 9 bases. The CDR3, as DNA: TGCGCCAGCAGCTGGGTGGGAGCTGAAGCTTTCTTT. Amino acid sequence: CASSWVGAEAFF. Full variable domain (remainder filled in from reference TRBV5-1 and TRBJ1-1): KAGVTQTPRYLIKTRGQQVTLSCSPISGHRSVSWYQQTPGQGLQFLFEYFSETQRNKGNFPGRFSGRQFSNSRSEMNVSTLELGDSALYLCASSWVGAEAFFGQGTRLTVV.

This chain links TRBV30 with TRBJ1-4; TRBD1 matches 8 bases. Trimming removed 3 bases from V and 3 bases from J; junction bases left unmatched: 6. In germline, CDR1 is GTSNPN, CDR2 SVGIG (reference sequence). The CDR3 runs to 15 residues. The CDR3: CAWRTGVGANEKLFF. The CDR3 DNA sequence: TGTGCCTGGAGGACAGGGGTGGGTGCTAATGAAAAACTGTTTTTT.

This clone was detected only a few times. The CDR3 DNA follows: TGTGCCAGCAGTCTCAGGACAGGGGGAGACTATGGCTACACCTTC. Translated, it gives CASSLRTGGDYGYTF. V is TRBV6-6 and J is TRBJ1-2; 10 bases are a match to TRBD1. This CDR3 comprises 15 residues. J gave up 3 bases and V 5 bases, and 6 bases lay outside the gene matches. In germline, CDR1 is MNHNY, CDR2 SVGAGI (reference sequence).

The chain uses TRBV7-9 and TRBJ1-2; D is unclear. V lost 1 base and J 5 bases, leaving 20 bases between the germline ends. The CDR3 runs to 17 residues. CDR1 is SEHNR, CDR2 FQNEAQ, per germline (reference sequence). CDR3 nucleotides: TGTGCCAGCAGCTTAGAAGGTACAGATGCTTGGTCTTATGGCTACACCTTC. It specifies CASSLEGTDAWSYGYTF.

V is TRBV28 and J is TRBJ2-2, with 8 positions matching TRBD2. This CDR3 spans 14 amino acids. CDR1 is MDHEN, CDR2 SYDVKM, per germline. Losses at the gene ends were 2 bases for V and 6 bases for J; bases not matched to a gene: 2. Written as DNA, the CDR3 is TGTGCCAGCAGTTTAGCGGGGGGCGCCGGGGAGCTGTTTTTT. Protein sequence: CASSLAGGAGELFF.

The chain is built from TRBV6-1 and TRBJ2-7; D is ambiguous. The CDR3 spans 13 residues. CDR1 and CDR2 (germline): MNHNS, SASEGT. V gave up 2 bases and J gave up 9 bases, with 14 bases separating them. CDR3 loop: CASSEIAPPGQYF. The CDR3 nucleotides are TGTGCCAGCAGTGAAATTGCCCCCCCGGGGCAGTACTTC.

V and J are TRBV7-9 and TRBJ1-4; D may be TRBD1 (5 bases). V shed 0 bases and J shed 4 bases, with 9 bases lying between them. The germline V gene has CDR1 SEHNR and CDR2 FQNEAQ (reference sequence). This CDR3 is 15 amino acids long. CDR3 sequence reads: CASSLATGLNEKLFF. The CDR3 DNA reads as TGTGCCAGCAGCTTAGCAACAGGCCTTAATGAAAAACTGTTTTTT.

The chain recombines TRBV6-6 with TRBJ1-2, with 10 nucleotides matching TRBD1. CDR3 length: 14 amino acids. Germline CDR1 is MNHNY and CDR2 is SVGAGI (reference sequence). V dropped 5 bases and J dropped 6; count of bases not matched to a gene: 6. The CDR3 protein is CASSPWDRGDGYTF. CDR3 bases: TGTGCCAGCAGTCCCTGGGACAGGGGAGATGGCTACACCTTC.

The rearrangement uses TRBV9 and TRBJ1-6, with D perhaps matching TRBD1 (6 bases). Germline V gene data show CDR1 as SGDLS and CDR2 as YYNGEE. The CDR3 length is 15 residues. Between the trimmed V and J ends, which lost 4 bases and 11 bases, there was a span of 19 bases. The DNA for the CDR3 is TGTGCCAGCAGCCCGACACAGGGTAGAATGCCACCCCTCCACTTT. It yields the protein CASSPTQGRMPPLHF.

For this clone: The junction differs from germline at one of its ends, possibly a read error. The sample holds other DNA sequences that translate to the same CDR3. CDR3 loop: CASSLRRENTEAFF. DNA of the CDR3: TGCGCCAGCAGCTTACGGAGAGAGAACACTGAAGCTTTCTTT. The chain uses TRBV11-2 and TRBJ1-1; D call uncertain. From germline, CDR1 is SGHAT and CDR2 FQNNGV. The CDR3 extends over 14 amino acids.

Here the CDR3 DNA reads TGCAGCGTTGAATACTCCTACGAGCAGTACTTC. Translating it yields CSVEYSYEQYF. J is TRBJ2-7 and V is TRBV29-1; D not certain. V was clipped by 2 bases and J by 0 bases, with 2 bases between them. From germline, CDR1 is SQVTM and CDR2 ANQGSEA. The CDR3 has 11 residues.

Note on this clone: The same CDR3 arises from other DNA sequences in this sample as well. This sequence joins TRBV5-1 and TRBJ1-3; the D is unclear. Germline V lookup: CDR1 SGHRS, CDR2 YFSETQ. The CDR3 consists of 13 residues. V lost 2 bases, J lost 2 bases, and 5 bases lay in between. CDR3 DNA: TGCGCCAGCAGCTTAGGAGCTGGAAACACCATATATTTT. Its translation: CASSLGAGNTIYF.

V usage is TRBV19 and J usage is TRBJ2-1, with a tentative D call TRBD2 (6 bases). The length of the CDR3 is 17 residues. The V end was cut by 7 bases, the J end by 7 bases, with 26 bases between. CDR1 is LNHDA, CDR2 SQIVND, per germline (reference sequence). In DNA form, the CDR3 reads TGTGCCAGTAAGGAAAAGGGAGGTCGGACATTCGGGAATGAGCAGTTCTTC. It yields the protein CASKEKGGRTFGNEQFF.

The chain carries TRBV19 and TRBJ1-5; perhaps TRBD1 as D (6 bases). The ends were cut back, 3 bases at V and 4 bases at J, with 16 bases in the middle. This CDR3 has 16 residues. Germline V lookup: CDR1 LNHDA, CDR2 SQIVND (reference sequence). The CDR3 DNA reads TGTGCCAGTAGTATCCCTCTGACAGGCCTAAATCAGCCCCAGCATTTT. This gives the protein CASSIPLTGLNQPQHF.

The chain employs TRBV5-1 and TRBJ2-5; 10 nucleotides line up with TRBD1. This CDR3 region has 15 residues. J gave up 5 bases and V 5 bases, and 9 bases lay outside the gene matches. The germline gives CDR1 SGHRS, CDR2 YFSETQ. The chain's CDR3 is CASRITTGGRETQYF. CDR3 in DNA: TGCGCCAGCAGAATAACGACAGGGGGCAGGGAGACCCAGTACTTC.